This paragraph covers one T cell receptor beta chain sequence. The CDR3 runs 14 residues. V gave up 4 bases and J gave up 7 bases, with 17 bases separating them. Germline V gene sequence: CDR1 SGHTA, CDR2 FQGNSA. The source of the sample is a study of CD8+ T cells in alopecia areata. Across the whole study: A regimen of oral tofacitinib, 5 to 10 mg twice daily, was given to treated patients.

PBMCs served as the source from which CD4+ and CD8+ T cells were sorted. RNA extraction and reverse transcription yielded cDNA as sequencing template. Method: immunoSEQ multiplex PCR; TCRdb's copy keeps in-frame clones and lacks some. The sample includes about 180,000 clones, 50% to 70% of them seen just once. The genes are TRBV7-2 and TRBJ2-7, with D perhaps given as TRBD1 or TRBD2 (6 bases each). Material: CD4+ T cells sorted from blood, obtained at week 0. The TCR sequence derives from a human donor with alopecia areata. CDR3 nucleotides: TGTGCCAGCAGCTCGCAATCGGGGGCCCGGGAGCAGTACTTC. Encoded protein: CASSSQSGAREQYF.